These 21 T cell receptor beta chains originate from one sample sequenced in a study of cytomegalovirus exposure and HLA in healthy donors. Both 60 Vbeta primers and 13 Jbeta primers went into the PCR. Produced via immunoSEQ multiplex PCR; TCRdb's table is partial and in-frame only. The sample records about 130,000 clones, around 67% being singletons. Sequencing was performed on PBMCs. The receptor source for this set is a man aged 18 to 35 in good health and CMV-seropositive.

The chain combines TRBV27 with TRBJ1-2; the D is unclear. V lost 0 bases and J lost 8, with 10 bases in between. The CDR3 is 13 amino acids. Per the germline V gene, CDR1 is MNHEY and CDR2 is SMNVEV (reference sequence). The CDR3 protein is CASSLSGNWGYTF. Here the CDR3 DNA reads TGTGCCAGCAGTTTATCCGGGAACTGGGGCTACACCTTC.

V usage is TRBV28 and J usage is TRBJ2-7; D remains unclear. V was clipped by 5 bases and J by 0 bases, with 5 bases between them. The length of the CDR3 is 12 residues. In germline, CDR1 is MDHEN, CDR2 SYDVKM. The CDR3 bases are TGTGCCAGCAGTCCGTACTCCTACGAGCAGTACTTC. Encoded protein: CASSPYSYEQYF.

The genes are TRBV5-4 and TRBJ1-4, with D unclear. The CDR3 sequence is 14 residues long. CDR1 is SGHNT, CDR2 YYREEE, per germline (reference sequence). Trimming shortened V by 3 bases and J by 8 bases, and 14 bases separated the two germline ends. The DNA of the CDR3 is TGTGCCAGCAGCTCCGATGTCCGGGAGGAAAAACTGTTTTTT. Its protein product is CASSSDVREEKLFF.

The chain employs TRBV29-1 and TRBJ2-7; 7 nucleotides agree with TRBD1. The CDR3 length is 12 residues. Germline-derived CDR1 and CDR2 are SQVTM and ANQGSEA. The V and J ends lost 6 bases and 5 bases, in that order; junction bases with no gene match: 7. The CDR3 nucleotides read TGCAGCGTAGCCCCGGGACAGAACGAGCAGTACTTC. This encodes CSVAPGQNEQYF.

The chain carries TRBV6-1 and TRBJ2-7; TRBD1 matches at 10 bases. The CDR3 contains 15 residues. V lost 10 bases to trimming and J lost 2 bases; unmatched junction nucleotides: 11. Germline CDR1 MNHNS, CDR2 SASEGT. The CDR3 sequence is CATAPPGQGTYEQYF. The CDR3 DNA follows: TGTGCCACCGCCCCCCCGGGACAGGGGACCTACGAGCAGTACTTC.

The CDR3 coding sequence is TGTGCCAGCATCAAAACAGGGGTAGAGACCCAGTACTTC. Translation: CASIKTGVETQYF. J is TRBJ2-5 and V is TRBV7-9, with TRBD1 matching over 7 bases. Germline V gene data show CDR1 as SEHNR and CDR2 as FQNEAQ (reference sequence). This CDR3 spans 13 amino acids. V dropped 7 bases and J dropped 4; count of bases not matched to a gene: 6. Together with reference TRBV7-9 and TRBJ2-5, the CDR3 gives the full variable domain: DTGVSQNPRHKITKRGQNVTFRCDPISEHNRLYWYRQTLGQGPEFLTYFQNEAQLEKSRLLSDRFSAERPKGSFSTLEIQRTEQGDSAMYLCASIKTGVETQYFGPGTRLLVL.

This chain connects TRBV6-5 to TRBJ1-4, with TRBD1 matching 9 bases. V was pared by 4 bases and J by 5 bases, with 8 bases of the junction left unmatched. This CDR3 has 16 amino acids. Looked up from germline, CDR1 is MNHEY and CDR2 is SVGAGI. CDR3 coding DNA: TGTGCCAGCAGTTCCGGCCTGGGGACAGGGAATGAAAAACTGTTTTTT. It specifies CASSSGLGTGNEKLFF.

The chain carries TRBV28 and TRBJ2-3; 11 positions match TRBD2. Per the germline V gene, CDR1 is MDHEN and CDR2 is SYDVKM. The CDR3 covers 16 residues. The V segment lost 2 bases and the J segment 5 bases; nucleotides outside the gene matches: 6. In DNA form, the CDR3 reads TGTGCCAGCAGTTTACCCGGGACTAGCGGAGTAGATACGCAGTATTTT. Translated: CASSLPGTSGVDTQYF.

This rearrangement joins TRBV28 to TRBJ2-7, with a possible D match to TRBD2 (7 bases). The CDR3 has 17 amino acids. The V gene lost 2 bases and the J gene lost 0 bases, with 17 bases spanning the gap. The germline V gene has CDR1 MDHEN and CDR2 SYDVKM. CDR3 in DNA: TGTGCCAGCAGTTTAGGTACCGGGGGGCCCAGCTCCTACGAGCAGTACTTC. Translated, it gives CASSLGTGGPSSYEQYF.

The genes are TRBV18 and TRBJ2-7; TRBD1 matches at 10 bases. V was clipped by 2 bases and J by 4 bases; unmatched bases: 2. Germline lookup yields CDR1 KGHSH and CDR2 LQKENI. The CDR3 loop spans 14 amino acids. CDR3 amino acids: CASSPSGQGYEQYF. CDR3 nucleotide sequence: TGTGCCAGCTCACCATCGGGACAGGGGTACGAGCAGTACTTC.

The gene calls are TRBV15 and TRBJ2-7; maybe TRBD2 (5 bases). CDR1 and CDR2 (germline): LNHNV, YYDKDF (reference sequence). V lost 3 bases and J lost 2, with 14 bases in between. This CDR3 contains 15 residues. The CDR3 nucleotides are TGTGCCACCAGCAGGTTTCGGGAAGGAACCTACGAGCAGTACTTC. It translates to CATSRFREGTYEQYF.

The chain employs TRBV28 and TRBJ2-5; 9 positions match TRBD2. The CDR3 sequence is 15 residues long. Trimming took 4 bases from V and 0 from J; bases not matched to a gene: 3. Germline loops: CDR1 MDHEN, CDR2 SYDVKM. The CDR3 is CASSSGTSNQETQYF. CDR3 coding DNA: TGTGCCAGCAGTTCCGGGACTAGCAACCAAGAGACCCAGTACTTC.

This chain connects TRBV6-4 to TRBJ2-1; D perhaps matches TRBD1 (5 bases). Trimming left V 3 bases short and J 5 bases short, with 8 bases between. CDR1 is MRHNA, CDR2 SNTAGT, per germline. The CDR3 contains 13 residues. CDR3 residues: CASSETADNEQFF. CDR3 DNA sequence: TGTGCCAGCAGTGAGACAGCTGACAATGAGCAGTTCTTC.

The genes are TRBV10-1 and TRBJ2-3, with 7 bases identical to TRBD2. This CDR3 is 15 amino acids long. The germline gives CDR1 WNHNN, CDR2 SYGVQD (reference sequence). Unmatched junction bases numbered 6, after V lost 6 bases and J lost 0 bases. In nucleotides, the CDR3 is TGCGCCAGCAGCCCCGCGGGGGTCAGCACAGATACGCAGTATTTT. Protein sequence: CASSPAGVSTDTQYF.

The chain joins TRBV18 to TRBJ1-6; maybe TRBD1 (6 bases). CDR3 length: 13 amino acids. Germline CDR1 and CDR2: KGHSH and LQKENI. Trimming removed 5 bases at V and 6 bases at J, with 8 bases between. The CDR3: CASSVDSNSPLHF. The DNA for the CDR3 is TGTGCCAGCTCAGTGGACAGTAATTCACCCCTCCACTTT. Full variable domain (remainder filled in from reference TRBV18 and TRBJ1-6): NAGVMQNPRHLVRRRGQEARLRCSPMKGHSHVYWYRQLPEEGLKFMVYLQKENIIDESGMPKERFSAEFPKEGPSILRIQQVVRGDSAAYFCASSVDSNSPLHFGNGTRLTVT.

The J gene is TRBJ2-2, the V gene TRBV4-2; no firm D call. The CDR3 spans 12 residues. CDR1 is LGHNA and CDR2 is YNFKEQ in the germline V gene. Trimming removed 4 bases from V and 8 bases from J, with 8 bases in between. The CDR3 spells CASSPTGGELFF. In DNA form, the CDR3 reads TGTGCCAGCAGCCCAACGGGTGGGGAGCTGTTTTTT.

V gene TRBV29-1 combines with J gene TRBJ2-2, with TRBD1 matching 9 bases. Trimming removed 4 bases from V and 6 bases from J; junction bases left unmatched: 9. Germline V gene lookup returns CDR1 SQVTM and CDR2 ANQGSEA. The CDR3 sequence is 15 residues long. The CDR3 sequence: CSVAGTGFFPGELFF. For the CDR3, the DNA is TGCAGCGTTGCGGGGACAGGGTTTTTCCCCGGGGAGCTGTTTTTT.

This chain connects TRBV9 to TRBJ2-7; 10 bases fit TRBD1. The CDR3 consists of 16 residues. Germline V gene data show CDR1 as SGDLS and CDR2 as YYNGEE. J gave up 4 bases and V 4 bases, and 11 bases lay outside the gene matches. CDR3 sequence: CASSPHTGTGEYEQYF. The CDR3 DNA sequence: TGTGCCAGCAGCCCCCATACCGGGACAGGGGAGTACGAGCAGTACTTC. Using reference TRBV9 and TRBJ2-7 for the parts outside the CDR3, the full variable domain is DSGVTQTPKHLITATGQRVTLRCSPRSGDLSVYWYQQSLDQGLQFLIQYYNGEERAKGNILERFSAQQFPDLHSELNLSSLELGDSALYFCASSPHTGTGEYEQYFGPGTRLTVT.

This chain connects TRBV5-1 to TRBJ2-7; 10 bases are a match to TRBD2. The ends lost 0 bases at V and 3 bases at J; junction bases unmatched: 3. Germline V CDR1 and CDR2: SGHRS, YFSETQ. The CDR3 length is 15 residues. The CDR3 DNA reads as TGCGCCAGCAGCTTGGTTACTAGCGGGAACTACGAGCAGTACTTC. Protein product: CASSLVTSGNYEQYF.

V usage is TRBV30 and J usage is TRBJ1-5, with TRBD1 identical over 7 bases. The CDR3 sequence is 16 residues long. Trimming removed 0 bases from V and 0 bases from J; junction bases left unmatched: 5. Germline-derived CDR1 and CDR2 are GTSNPN and SVGIG (reference sequence). The CDR3 DNA reads TGTGCCTGGAGTGTGGAAACAGGGGATAGCAATCAGCCCCAGCATTTT. It encodes CAWSVETGDSNQPQHF.

The V gene is TRBV28, the J gene TRBJ2-5, with unresolved D. Germline V gene sequence: CDR1 MDHEN, CDR2 SYDVKM. The ends were cut back, 7 bases at V and 9 bases at J, with 12 bases in the middle. CDR3 length equals 11 residues. For the CDR3, the DNA is TGTGCCAGCACCCCGCAATCGGCCCAGTACTTC. Protein sequence: CASTPQSAQYF. Based on the CDR3 plus reference TRBV28 and TRBJ2-5, the full variable domain is DVKVTQSSRYLVKRTGEKVFLECVQDMDHENMFWYRQDPGLGLRLIYFSYDVKMKEKGDIPEGYSVSREKKERFSLILESASTNQTSMYLCASTPQSAQYFGPGTRLLVL.